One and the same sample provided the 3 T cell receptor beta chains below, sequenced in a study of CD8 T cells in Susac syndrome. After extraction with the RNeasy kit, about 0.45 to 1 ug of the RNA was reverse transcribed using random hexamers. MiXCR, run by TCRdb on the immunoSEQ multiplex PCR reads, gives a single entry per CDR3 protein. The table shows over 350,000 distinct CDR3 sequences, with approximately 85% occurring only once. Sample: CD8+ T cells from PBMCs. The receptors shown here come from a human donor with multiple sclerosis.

The CDR3 DNA reads TGTGCCAGCAGTTTATGGGGACAGGCGGCTGAGCAGTTCTTC. Its protein product is CASSLWGQAAEQFF. The gene calls are TRBV27 and TRBJ2-1, with 8 nucleotides matching TRBD1. CDR1 and CDR2 (germline): MNHEY, SMNVEV (reference sequence). The CDR3 is 14 amino acids. The V gene end was trimmed by 1 base and the J gene end by 9 bases; junction bases not matched to a gene: 5.

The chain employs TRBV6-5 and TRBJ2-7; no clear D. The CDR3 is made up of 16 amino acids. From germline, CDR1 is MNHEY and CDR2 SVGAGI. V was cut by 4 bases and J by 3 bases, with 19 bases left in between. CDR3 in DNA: TGTGCCAGCAGTTTCCTGATACCCAAAACCATCTACGAGCAGTACTTC. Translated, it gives CASSFLIPKTIYEQYF.

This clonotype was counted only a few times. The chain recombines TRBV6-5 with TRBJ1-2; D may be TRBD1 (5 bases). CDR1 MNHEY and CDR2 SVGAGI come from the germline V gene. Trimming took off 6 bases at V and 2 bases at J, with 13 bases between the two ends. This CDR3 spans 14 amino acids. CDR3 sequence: CASSQSRDNYGYTF. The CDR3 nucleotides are TGTGCCAGCAGCCAAAGCCGGGACAACTATGGCTACACCTTC.